The clone carrying this T cell receptor (beta chain) has only a few counts. The entry originates in a study of blood T cell repertoires in COVID-19. The CDR3 is 12 residues long. Germline CDR1 reads LNHDA; CDR2 reads SQIVND (reference sequence). V was clipped by 6 bases and J by 10 bases, with 14 bases between them. Measured with immunoSEQ multiplex PCR; TCRdb has only the in-frame clones, and not every one. The table records approximately 120,000 clones, around four fifths of them present only once. The rearrangement links TRBV19 to TRBJ2-3; possible D gene TRBD2, 5 bases. This receptor was taken from a woman aged 55-70 years with acute or convalescent COVID-19. Sequencing was done on a sample of peripheral blood. In DNA form, the CDR3 reads TGTGCCAGTAGGGAAGCGGATAACGCGCAGTATTTT. Translating gives CASREADNAQYF.